These 5 T cell receptor beta chains share one sample of origin, sequenced in a study of blood T cell repertoires in COVID-19. Some clones are missing from TCRdb's copy, which holds only in-frame ones; the method was immunoSEQ multiplex PCR. The data contain roughly 75,000 clones, roughly 90% of them singletons. Sequences were obtained from peripheral blood. All receptors derive from a man aged 60 to 69 with acute or convalescent COVID-19.

The chain links TRBV5-6 to TRBJ1-6, with 9 bases fitting TRBD1. Germline loops: CDR1 SGHDT, CDR2 YYEEEE. This CDR3 has 14 residues. The junction had 2 bases not matched to a gene; V was cut back by 0 bases and J by 10 bases. The CDR3 DNA is TGTGCCAGCAGCTTGGGAGGGACAGGGTCACCCCTCCACTTT. This gives the protein CASSLGGTGSPLHF.

The rearrangement links TRBV5-6 to TRBJ1-2, with 9 bases that match TRBD1. This CDR3 is 14 amino acids long. In germline, CDR1 is SGHDT, CDR2 YYEEEE. The V segment lost 4 bases and the J segment 2 bases; nucleotides outside the gene matches: 3. CDR3 in amino acids: CASSVGTGNYGYTF. CDR3 coding DNA: TGTGCCAGCAGCGTCGGGACAGGGAACTATGGCTACACCTTC. The whole variable domain, remainder taken from reference TRBV5-6 and TRBJ1-2, is DAGVTQSPTHLIKTRGQQVTLRCSPKSGHDTVSWYQQALGQGPQFIFQYYEEEERQRGNFPDRFSGHQFPNYSSELNVNALLLGDSALYLCASSVGTGNYGYTFGSGTRLTVV.

The rearrangement joins TRBV5-5 to TRBJ2-5; TRBD2 agrees at 10 bases. This CDR3 comprises 16 residues. Germline assignment: CDR1 SGHKS and CDR2 YYEKEE (reference sequence). V lost 3 bases to trimming and J lost 5 bases; unmatched junction nucleotides: 10. The CDR3 DNA reads as TGTGCCAGCAGCTGGGGAGCGGGAGGGCTAGGGGAGACCCAGTACTTC. It is translated as CASSWGAGGLGETQYF.

The chain combines TRBV5-1 with TRBJ2-2, with D maybe TRBD1 (5 bases). Germline V gene sequence: CDR1 SGHRS, CDR2 YFSETQ. The CDR3 length is 16 residues. Trimming left V 0 bases short and J 0 bases short, with 9 bases between. Here the CDR3 reads CASSLVGAANTGELFF. As DNA, the CDR3 is TGCGCCAGCAGCTTGGTTGGGGCGGCGAACACCGGGGAGCTGTTTTTT.

V is TRBV11-2 and J is TRBJ1-2, with D maybe TRBD1 (6 bases). The V end was cut by 11 bases, the J end by 0 bases, with 16 bases between. Germline CDR1 and CDR2: SGHAT and FQNNGV. The CDR3 has 14 residues. Here the CDR3 reads CAFVQGHPNYGYTF. The CDR3 nucleotides read TGTGCCTTTGTCCAGGGACACCCTAACTATGGCTACACCTTC.